This TCR beta chain emerged from a study of PD-L1 blockade in urothelial cancer. Across the whole study: Administration of atezolizumab to patients began at some point between 2013 and 2015, at 1,200 mg intravenously every 3 weeks.

The time point here: pretreatment peripheral blood. Assay used: immunoSEQ multiplex PCR; TCRdb lists only in-frame clones, some missing. The sample lists about 50,000 clones, about 81% seen once, with 3.2% in the top ten. A word on this clone: The antigen is unknown.

CDR1 is SGHNT, CDR2 YYREEE, per germline (reference sequence). This CDR3 has 15 amino acids. V gave up 5 bases and J gave up 0 bases, with 15 bases separating them. General study points: Below-median pretreatment blood TCR clonality was associated with improved progression-free and overall survival.

The sequence derives from a man between 65 and 80 years old with urothelial cancer. Sequenced material: PBMCs, taken around atezolizumab (anti-PD-L1) treatment. The chain has TRBV5-4 and TRBJ2-7; D may be TRBD2 (5 bases). The CDR3 coding sequence is TGTGCCAGCAGAGGGTCTGAGGGATTCTCCTACGAGCAGTACTTC. It is translated as CASRGSEGFSYEQYF.